This TCR beta chain appears in the sequencing data of a study of beta chain features in type 1 diabetes. CDR1 is MNHEY, CDR2 SVGAGI, per germline. The CDR3 has 14 residues. The germline V and J ends were trimmed by 6 bases and 10 bases, with 21 bases remaining between them. General study points: In patients and controls equally, PCR might favor templates that are shorter. Moderately but significantly shorter TCRB CDR3s were found in Type 1 diabetes patients in all four CD4+ subsets. Researchers reported that naive, central memory and Treg TCRB repertoires appeared more similar in patients than in healthy donors. Still unanswered here is whether HLA type influences TCRB rearrangement.

Regarding this clone: The antigen is undetermined.

The sequenced template was cDNA made from the entire isolated RNA. The table came from immunoSEQ multiplex PCR; TCRdb's copy has only in-frame clones and leaves some out. This table holds 300,000 to 450,000 clones, about 20% found once. The J gene is TRBJ1-1, the V gene TRBV6-5; no clear D. The TCR comes from a woman aged 18 to 35 in good health. The specimen was naive CD4+ T cells from blood. Here the CDR3 DNA reads TGTGCCAGCAGGGCCTCGGCCTTGGCGGTCGGAGCTTTCTTT. This sequence encodes CASRASALAVGAFF.